The 21 T cell receptor beta chains below come from one sample, sequenced in a study of cytomegalovirus exposure and HLA in healthy donors. It was with 60 Vbeta and 13 Jbeta primers that the PCR ran. Some clones are missing from TCRdb's copy, which holds only in-frame ones; the method was immunoSEQ multiplex PCR. The sample holds some 120,000 clones. The specimen was PBMCs. These receptors all stem from a man in his late teens or twenties in good health and CMV-seronegative.

The chain uses TRBV6-4 and TRBJ1-2, with 8 bases aligning to TRBD1. Germline-derived CDR1 and CDR2 are MRHNA and SNTAGT. The V and J ends lost 6 bases and 3 bases, in that order; junction bases with no gene match: 9. CDR3 size: 15 residues. The CDR3 reads CASRADAQGDYGYTF. CDR3 coding DNA: TGTGCCAGCAGAGCCGATGCACAGGGGGACTATGGCTACACCTTC.

V is TRBV9 and J is TRBJ1-2, with TRBD1 matching over 7 bases. Losses at the gene ends were 0 bases for V and 8 bases for J; bases not matched to a gene: 13. The CDR3 is 16 residues long. Germline V CDR1 and CDR2: SGDLS, YYNGEE. CDR3 region: CASSVGYDRAGRGYTF. The CDR3 nucleotides are TGTGCCAGCAGCGTAGGGTATGACAGGGCAGGTAGGGGCTACACCTTC.

The rearrangement uses TRBV5-1 and TRBJ2-7; D not certain. Germline V gene lookup returns CDR1 SGHRS and CDR2 YFSETQ. V lost 4 bases and J 1 base, leaving 12 bases between the germline ends. This CDR3 comprises 14 residues. The CDR3 loop is CASSPHQQSYEQYF. CDR3 coding DNA: TGCGCCAGCAGCCCACACCAACAGTCCTACGAGCAGTACTTC. Variable domain in full (rest from reference TRBV5-1 and TRBJ2-7): KAGVTQTPRYLIKTRGQQVTLSCSPISGHRSVSWYQQTPGQGLQFLFEYFSETQRNKGNFPGRFSGRQFSNSRSEMNVSTLELGDSALYLCASSPHQQSYEQYFGPGTRLTVT.

The J gene is TRBJ2-7, the V gene TRBV10-2; 8 bases align to TRBD1. Germline V CDR1 and CDR2: WSHSY, SAAADI. The trim removed 5 bases at V and 4 bases at J, leaving 13 bases unmatched. The CDR3 extends over 16 amino acids. The CDR3 spells CASSPLTTGAIYEQYF. CDR3 nucleotide sequence: TGCGCCAGCAGTCCACTTACGACAGGGGCTATTTACGAGCAGTACTTC.

The chain links TRBV27 to TRBJ1-5; a possible D gene is TRBD1 (6 bases). V was cut by 5 bases and J by 3 bases, with 14 bases left in between. The germline V gene has CDR1 MNHEY and CDR2 SMNVEV (reference sequence). The CDR3 runs 15 residues. The CDR3 protein is CASSKPHRANQPQHF. The CDR3 nucleotides are TGTGCCAGCAGTAAACCACACAGGGCCAATCAGCCCCAGCATTTT.

The CDR3 sequence: CASSESGYEQYF. The CDR3 DNA sequence: TGTGCCAGCAGTGAATCGGGCTACGAGCAGTACTTC. The chain carries TRBV6-1 and TRBJ2-7; D is ambiguous. This CDR3 contains 12 residues. Trimming left V 2 bases short and J 3 bases short, with 5 bases between. CDR1 and CDR2 from the germline V gene are MNHNS and SASEGT.

The gene calls are TRBV5-6 and TRBJ2-1, with 9 bases aligning to TRBD2. The V segment lost 2 bases and the J segment 9 bases; nucleotides outside the gene matches: 9. CDR1 and CDR2 from the germline V gene are SGHDT and YYEEEE. The CDR3 extends over 15 amino acids. CDR3 sequence reads: CASSLRAGGGIEQFF. The CDR3 nucleotides read TGTGCCAGCAGCTTACGAGCGGGGGGTGGGATTGAGCAGTTCTTC.

This sequence joins TRBV28 and TRBJ2-3, with 13 bases lining up with TRBD2. V lost 5 bases, J lost 6 bases, and 17 bases stayed unmatched. The germline gives CDR1 MDHEN, CDR2 SYDVKM. The CDR3 extends over 19 amino acids. The CDR3 DNA sequence: TGTGCCAGCAGTGAAACCGGGACTAGCGGGATCCTAAAGTGGGATACGCAGTATTTT. Translating it yields CASSETGTSGILKWDTQYF. Complete variable domain (other parts from reference TRBV28 and TRBJ2-3): DVKVTQSSRYLVKRTGEKVFLECVQDMDHENMFWYRQDPGLGLRLIYFSYDVKMKEKGDIPEGYSVSREKKERFSLILESASTNQTSMYLCASSETGTSGILKWDTQYFGPGTRLTVL.

V is TRBV7-9 and J is TRBJ1-1; perhaps TRBD1 as D (5 bases). The CDR3 totals 19 residues. V lost 1 base to trimming and J lost 3 bases, with 24 bases between them. Germline assignment: CDR1 SEHNR and CDR2 FQNEAQ (reference sequence). The CDR3 nucleotides are TGTGCCAGCAGCTTAGATTTAACGGCAGGGCTTGGTGGGGACACTGAAGCTTTCTTT. This gives the protein CASSLDLTAGLGGDTEAFF.

The genes are TRBV25-1 and TRBJ2-5; weak D call: TRBD2 (5 bases). V was pared by 8 bases and J by 5 bases, with 15 bases between. Germline V lookup: CDR1 MGHDK, CDR2 SYGVNS. The CDR3 has 13 residues. The CDR3 nucleotides are TGTGCCAGCCTTCGAGGGTCTCAGGAGACCCAGTACTTC. This sequence encodes CASLRGSQETQYF. Drawing the rest from reference TRBV25-1 and TRBJ2-5, the complete variable domain is EADIYQTPRYLVIGTGKKITLECSQTMGHDKMYWYQQDPGMELHLIHYSYGVNSTEKGDLSSESTVSRIRTEHFPLTLESARPSHTSQYLCASLRGSQETQYFGPGTRLLVL.

The V and J genes are TRBV4-1 and TRBJ1-2, with 7 nucleotides matching TRBD1. This CDR3 is 16 amino acids long. Germline V gene sequence: CDR1 MGHRA, CDR2 YSYEKL. Unmatched junction bases numbered 6, after V lost 0 bases and J lost 2 bases. The CDR3 DNA is TGCGCCAGCAGCCAAGACGGGACAGTTAGAAACTATGGCTACACCTTC. Protein product: CASSQDGTVRNYGYTF.

V and J are TRBV4-2 and TRBJ1-6, with D hard to call. Germline V gene sequence: CDR1 LGHNA, CDR2 YNFKEQ. The CDR3 length is 14 residues. The ends were cut back, 6 bases at V and 8 bases at J, with 14 bases in the middle. CDR3 residues: CASSEAGYDSPLHF. The CDR3, as DNA: TGTGCCAGCAGTGAGGCGGGGTATGATTCACCCCTCCACTTT.

V and J are TRBV5-1 and TRBJ2-1; 14 bases map to TRBD2. There are 16 residues in the CDR3. Per the germline V gene, CDR1 is SGHRS and CDR2 is YFSETQ. J lost 7 bases, V lost 4 bases, and 7 bases had no gene match. Here the CDR3 reads CASSRYGTSGGNEQFF. The CDR3 DNA is TGCGCCAGCAGCCGTTACGGGACTAGCGGGGGAAATGAGCAGTTCTTC.

CDR3 amino acids: CASSSPTGGQNYGYTF. The CDR3 DNA reads TGTGCCAGCAGTTCTCCTACTGGGGGACAGAACTATGGCTACACCTTC. This sequence joins TRBV2 and TRBJ1-2, with 7 bases lining up with TRBD1. CDR1 and CDR2 from the germline V gene are SNHLY and FYNNEI. The CDR3 sequence is 16 residues long. Germline trimming cut 5 bases from V and 2 bases from J; bases unmatched to any gene: 11.

The chain uses TRBV7-9 and TRBJ2-1, with D perhaps TRBD2 (6 bases). The CDR3 covers 17 residues. V lost 5 bases and J lost 1, with 18 bases in between. Per germline, CDR1 SEHNR and CDR2 FQNEAQ (reference sequence). This CDR3 reads CASSDIGGWASYNEQFF. Here the CDR3 DNA reads TGTGCCAGCAGCGATATTGGGGGGTGGGCTTCCTACAATGAGCAGTTCTTC.

The V and J genes are TRBV19 and TRBJ2-7, with D perhaps matching TRBD1 (6 bases). The CDR3 covers 15 residues. Germline CDR1 is LNHDA and CDR2 is SQIVND (reference sequence). Trimming removed 1 base at V and 5 bases at J, with 15 bases between. The CDR3: CASSIGRDRLHEQYF. The CDR3 DNA sequence: TGTGCCAGTAGTATAGGCCGTGACAGGCTCCACGAGCAGTACTTC.

V usage is TRBV9 and J usage is TRBJ2-7; tentative D call: TRBD2 (6 bases). Per germline, CDR1 SGDLS and CDR2 YYNGEE. V lost 0 bases and J lost 3, with 13 bases in between. The CDR3 extends over 15 amino acids. CDR3 residues: CASSVGASAIYEQYF. CDR3 nucleotide sequence: TGTGCCAGCAGCGTAGGGGCTAGCGCTATCTACGAGCAGTACTTC. Filled out from reference TRBV9 and TRBJ2-7, the complete variable domain reads DSGVTQTPKHLITATGQRVTLRCSPRSGDLSVYWYQQSLDQGLQFLIQYYNGEERAKGNILERFSAQQFPDLHSELNLSSLELGDSALYFCASSVGASAIYEQYFGPGTRLTVT.

The chain has TRBV28 and TRBJ2-5; 9 bases map to TRBD1. Looked up from germline, CDR1 is MDHEN and CDR2 is SYDVKM. The CDR3 length is 15 residues. With V trimmed by 5 bases and J by 4 bases, 8 bases remained unmatched. The CDR3 loop is CASSQQGALGETQYF. CDR3 in DNA: TGTGCCAGCAGTCAACAGGGGGCGCTAGGAGAGACCCAGTACTTC.

The chain joins TRBV29-1 to TRBJ2-7; possible D gene TRBD1, 6 bases. V was trimmed by 4 bases and J by 0 bases, leaving 19 bases between them. CDR3 length equals 16 residues. CDR1 is SQVTM and CDR2 is ANQGSEA in the germline V gene. CDR3 protein: CSVGRWGLLSSYEQYF. DNA of the CDR3: TGCAGCGTTGGAAGATGGGGGCTCCTAAGCTCCTACGAGCAGTACTTC.

V gene TRBV9 combines with J gene TRBJ2-5, with 12 bases aligning to TRBD2. V dropped 0 bases and J dropped 4; count of bases not matched to a gene: 7. CDR1 and CDR2 (germline): SGDLS, YYNGEE. This CDR3 has 17 residues. The CDR3 here is CASSVDLAGGTIETQYF. The DNA for the CDR3 is TGTGCCAGCAGCGTAGATCTAGCGGGAGGGACAATAGAGACCCAGTACTTC.

The genes are TRBV18 and TRBJ2-2; D perhaps matches TRBD1 (6 bases). The CDR3 runs 14 residues. V was cut by 5 bases and J by 6 bases, with 13 bases left in between. Germline-derived CDR1 and CDR2 are KGHSH and LQKENI. The chain's CDR3 is CASSDEKGAGELFF. The CDR3 DNA is TGTGCCAGCTCAGACGAAAAGGGGGCCGGGGAGCTGTTTTTT.